This is a list of T cell receptor beta chains from one sample in a study of read filtering for tumor transcriptome and immune sequencing. MiXCR, run by TCRdb on the reads, gives a single entry per CDR3 protein. The sample has about 130,000 distinct CDR3 sequences, around 13% seen once. Source material: a population of CD138-negative cells sorted from bone marrow. The receptor set was obtained from a donor at least 40 years old with multiple myeloma. Each CDR3 is given with its conserved first and last residue. Rows may omit the clone size; those that give it use once, few, many or a size class.

abundance: few; v_gene: TRBV12-5; j_gene: TRBJ2-6; CDR3aa: CASGYTGSSSSGANVLTF
abundance: few; v_gene: TRBV7-9; j_gene: TRBJ2-3; CDR3aa: CASSRSSGADTQYF
abundance: many; v_gene: TRBV12-3/TRBV12-4; j_gene: TRBJ2-2; CDR3aa: CASRPGQGSTGELFF
abundance: many; v_gene: TRBV3-2; j_gene: TRBJ2-3; CDR3aa: CASSPHSGRSDTQYF
abundance: many; v_gene: TRBV12-3/TRBV12-4; j_gene: TRBJ1-1; CDR3aa: CASSLGGTGVAEAFF
abundance: -; v_gene: TRBV19; j_gene: TRBJ2-1; CDR3aa: CASRKRDSLTYNEQFF
abundance: many; v_gene: TRBV11-2; j_gene: TRBJ2-1; CDR3aa: CASSLAFLGGEQFF
abundance: many; v_gene: TRBV19; j_gene: TRBJ2-2; CDR3aa: CASSIPPGELFF
abundance: many; v_gene: TRBV7-9; j_gene: TRBJ2-2; CDR3aa: CASSFGQVHTGELFF
abundance: -; v_gene: TRBV6-2/TRBV6-3; j_gene: TRBJ2-2; CDR3aa: CASRVAEITGEQFF
abundance: many; v_gene: TRBV4-1; j_gene: TRBJ2-3; CDR3aa: CASSQDQGQGANTDTQYF
abundance: many; v_gene: TRBV6-5; j_gene: TRBJ1-1; CDR3aa: CASRGTGKPEAFF
abundance: many; v_gene: TRBV5-1; j_gene: TRBJ2-2; CDR3aa: CASSRLLAGDTGELFF
abundance: many; v_gene: TRBV7-2; j_gene: TRBJ2-5; CDR3aa: CASSPPGGKETQYF
abundance: many; v_gene: TRBV24-1; j_gene: TRBJ2-5; CDR3aa: CATSDPGLAGDQETQYF
abundance: many; v_gene: TRBV7-3; j_gene: TRBJ2-1; CDR3aa: CASSPKEGRTSGKGYNEQFF
abundance: -; v_gene: TRBV27; j_gene: TRBJ2-7; CDR3aa: CASTPRGGGSYEQYF
abundance: many; v_gene: TRBV12-3/TRBV12-4; j_gene: TRBJ1-1; CDR3aa: CASSFGRTPSAFF
abundance: -; v_gene: TRBV5-4; j_gene: TRBJ2-1; CDR3aa: CASSLTGDFDEQLF
abundance: once; v_gene: TRBV7-9; j_gene: TRBJ2-5; CDR3aa: CASSPRILGETQYF
abundance: many; v_gene: TRBV19; j_gene: TRBJ2-1; CDR3aa: CASSSPSGIEHEQFF
abundance: few; v_gene: TRBV7-9; j_gene: TRBJ2-2; CDR3aa: CASSHGLGGNTGELFF
abundance: many; v_gene: TRBV5-1; j_gene: TRBJ2-1; CDR3aa: CASSLGLAGGNEQFF
abundance: many; v_gene: TRBV29-1; j_gene: TRBJ2-5; CDR3aa: CSVPSRGQETQYF
abundance: many; v_gene: TRBV9; j_gene: TRBJ2-3; CDR3aa: CASSVGPTGGGVDTQYF
abundance: many; v_gene: TRBV11-2; j_gene: TRBJ2-3; CDR3aa: CASSSSSGGITDTQYF
abundance: many; v_gene: TRBV7-8; j_gene: TRBJ1-1; CDR3aa: CASSRARDTEAFF
abundance: many; v_gene: TRBV5-1; j_gene: TRBJ2-2; CDR3aa: CASSSEGTYTGELFF
abundance: many; v_gene: TRBV5-5; j_gene: TRBJ1-1; CDR3aa: CASSKGVQNTEAFF
abundance: many; v_gene: TRBV10-3; j_gene: TRBJ1-4; CDR3aa: CAISTGQGGEKLFF
abundance: many; v_gene: TRBV7-9; j_gene: TRBJ2-7; CDR3aa: CASSHEGRSYEQYF
abundance: many; v_gene: TRBV20-1; j_gene: TRBJ2-3; CDR3aa: CSARAYRGGYTDTQYF
abundance: many; v_gene: TRBV5-1; j_gene: TRBJ1-2; CDR3aa: CASSLEGNLYGYTF